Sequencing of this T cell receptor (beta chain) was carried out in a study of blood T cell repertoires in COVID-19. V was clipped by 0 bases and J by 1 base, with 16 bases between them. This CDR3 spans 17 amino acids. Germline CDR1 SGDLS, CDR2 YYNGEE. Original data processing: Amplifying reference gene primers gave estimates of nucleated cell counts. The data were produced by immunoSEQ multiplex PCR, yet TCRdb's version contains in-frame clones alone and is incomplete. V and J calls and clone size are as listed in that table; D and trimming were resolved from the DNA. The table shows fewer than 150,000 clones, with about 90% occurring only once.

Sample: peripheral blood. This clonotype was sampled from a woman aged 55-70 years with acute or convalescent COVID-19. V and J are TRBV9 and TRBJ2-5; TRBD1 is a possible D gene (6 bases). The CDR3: CASSVGGWAGAQETQYF. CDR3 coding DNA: TGTGCCAGCAGCGTAGGGGGGTGGGCAGGGGCCCAAGAGACCCAGTACTTC.